These T cell receptor beta chains were read from a single sample in a study of T cell responses to AZD1222 COVID-19 vaccine. Libraries were prepared by immunoSEQ multiplex PCR; TCRdb keeps only in-frame clonotypes and omits some of them. The sample shows tens of thousands of clones, roughly nine tenths of them seen only once. The sequencing used peripheral blood, collected 28 days after the second AZD1222 dose. The receptors were sampled from an adult who received the AZD1222 COVID-19 vaccine. Each CDR3 is given with its conserved first and last residue. Each record gives: CDR3 DNA, CDR3 protein, clone size, V gene, J gene, D gene. A D gene is named only where the DNA matches it firmly. Expanded clones are given a class, and other clones once, few, many or no size at all.

CDR3nt: TGTGCCAGCAATGCACACCGCAACTATGGCTACACCTTC
CDR3aa: CASNAHRNYGYTF
abundance: once
v_gene: TRBV28
j_gene: TRBJ1-2
d_gene: NA

CDR3nt: TGTGCCACCGGAGGGAGGTATGGCTACACCTTC
CDR3aa: CATGGRYGYTF
abundance: NA
v_gene: TRBV24-1
j_gene: TRBJ1-2
d_gene: NA

CDR3nt: TGCGCCAGCAGCGCGAGGAATCGGGACGAGGGACTGTTTTTT
CDR3aa: CASSARNRDEGLFF
abundance: once
v_gene: TRBV4-1
j_gene: TRBJ1-4
d_gene: NA

CDR3nt: TGTGCCAGCGGGGGGGGCCAAGAGACCCAGTACTTC
CDR3aa: CASGGGQETQYF
abundance: NA
v_gene: TRBV2
j_gene: TRBJ2-5
d_gene: TRBD2

CDR3nt: TGTGCCAGCAGCTTGGTTTCAGGGCGGTACAATGAGCAGTTCTTC
CDR3aa: CASSLVSGRYNEQFF
abundance: NA
v_gene: TRBV5-8
j_gene: TRBJ2-1
d_gene: NA

CDR3nt: TGTGCCAGCAGTTACGGGCGCGATCAGCCCCAGCATTTT
CDR3aa: CASSYGRDQPQHF
abundance: NA
v_gene: TRBV6-5
j_gene: TRBJ1-5
d_gene: NA

CDR3nt: TGCGCCAGCAGCTTGGGTGGTTCTTCTGGCTACACCTTC
CDR3aa: CASSLGGSSGYTF
abundance: NA
v_gene: TRBV5-1
j_gene: TRBJ1-2
d_gene: NA

CDR3nt: TGTGCCAGCTCCGGACGACAGGGGGACGAGCAGTACTTC
CDR3aa: CASSGRQGDEQYF
abundance: NA
v_gene: TRBV18
j_gene: TRBJ2-7
d_gene: TRBD1

CDR3nt: TGTGCCTGGAGTGTTGGCAGGAGGGGTCAGCCCCAGCATTTT
CDR3aa: CAWSVGRRGQPQHF
abundance: NA
v_gene: TRBV30
j_gene: TRBJ1-5
d_gene: NA

CDR3nt: TGTGCCAGCTCACCACCGGGTGCAGGGGGAGAGACCCAGTACTTC
CDR3aa: CASSPPGAGGETQYF
abundance: once
v_gene: TRBV18
j_gene: TRBJ2-5
d_gene: TRBD1

CDR3nt: TGTGCCAGCAGTGATGGGTCATCTGGGGCCAACGTCCTGACTTTC
CDR3aa: CASSDGSSGANVLTF
abundance: NA
v_gene: TRBV27
j_gene: TRBJ2-6
d_gene: NA

CDR3nt: TGCGCCAGCAGCATAGGACAGGGGGTGGCAGATACGCAGTATTTT
CDR3aa: CASSIGQGVADTQYF
abundance: NA
v_gene: TRBV5-1
j_gene: TRBJ2-3
d_gene: TRBD1

CDR3nt: TGTGCCAGCAGCCCCACCCGCCTAGCGGTTGTGACAGATACGCAGTATTTT
CDR3aa: CASSPTRLAVVTDTQYF
abundance: NA
v_gene: TRBV7-8
j_gene: TRBJ2-3
d_gene: TRBD2

CDR3nt: TGTGCCAGCAGTTACTTAGGGGGGTCTGGCTACACCTTC
CDR3aa: CASSYLGGSGYTF
abundance: NA
v_gene: TRBV6-5
j_gene: TRBJ1-2
d_gene: NA

CDR3nt: TGTGCCAGCTCACCCAGACAGCAAGAGACCCAGTACTTC
CDR3aa: CASSPRQQETQYF
abundance: NA
v_gene: TRBV18
j_gene: TRBJ2-5
d_gene: NA

CDR3nt: TGCGCCAGCAGTGAGGAGGGACAGGGCGAGCAGTACTTC
CDR3aa: CASSEEGQGEQYF
abundance: NA
v_gene: TRBV10-1
j_gene: TRBJ2-7
d_gene: TRBD1

CDR3nt: TGCGCCAGCAGCTTGGTTTCAGGGGCTAATGAAAAACTGTTTTTT
CDR3aa: CASSLVSGANEKLFF
abundance: NA
v_gene: TRBV5-1
j_gene: TRBJ1-4
d_gene: NA

CDR3nt: TGTGCCAGCAGCTCTACAGGGGGCCGGGATACGCAGTATTTT
CDR3aa: CASSSTGGRDTQYF
abundance: NA
v_gene: TRBV7-3
j_gene: TRBJ2-3
d_gene: TRBD1

CDR3nt: TGTGCCAGCAGCTTAGGGGGACAGGGGAACACCGGGGAGCTGTTTTTT
CDR3aa: CASSLGGQGNTGELFF
abundance: NA
v_gene: TRBV7-2
j_gene: TRBJ2-2
d_gene: TRBD1

CDR3nt: TGTGCCAGCAGTACCATCGGGGAACCTTCAAACACCATATATTTT
CDR3aa: CASSTIGEPSNTIYF
abundance: NA
v_gene: TRBV6-2/TRBV6-3
j_gene: TRBJ1-3
d_gene: NA

CDR3nt: TGCGCCAGCAGCTTGGCCCCGCCGGGACAGGGTTACGGAAACACCATATATTTT
CDR3aa: CASSLAPPGQGYGNTIYF
abundance: NA
v_gene: TRBV5-1
j_gene: TRBJ1-3
d_gene: TRBD1

CDR3nt: TGTGCCTGGAGTCGGCGGCGGTATAATTCACCCCTCCACTTT
CDR3aa: CAWSRRRYNSPLHF
abundance: few
v_gene: TRBV30
j_gene: TRBJ1-6
d_gene: NA

CDR3nt: TGCGCCAGCAGTTCAATTATCAGGGCTACAAATGAAAAACTGTTTTTT
CDR3aa: CASSSIIRATNEKLFF
abundance: once
v_gene: TRBV23-1
j_gene: TRBJ1-4
d_gene: NA

CDR3nt: TGTGCCAGCTCACGATCCGGGCCAGACACTGAAGCTTTCTTT
CDR3aa: CASSRSGPDTEAFF
abundance: NA
v_gene: TRBV18
j_gene: TRBJ1-1
d_gene: NA

CDR3nt: TGTGCCAGCAGCTTCCGGACAGGGAACACTGAAGCTTTCTTT
CDR3aa: CASSFRTGNTEAFF
abundance: NA
v_gene: TRBV13
j_gene: TRBJ1-1
d_gene: TRBD1

CDR3nt: TGTGCCAGCAGTGAAGGAGATTCAAACACAGGCGCTCAGCCCCAGCATTTT
CDR3aa: CASSEGDSNTGAQPQHF
abundance: NA
v_gene: TRBV6-1
j_gene: TRBJ1-5
d_gene: NA

CDR3nt: TGTGCCAGCAGCTTACGTTCTTTACGCCATGGCTACACCTTC
CDR3aa: CASSLRSLRHGYTF
abundance: NA
v_gene: TRBV7-2
j_gene: TRBJ1-2
d_gene: NA

CDR3nt: TGTGCCAGCAGTCGGGACGATCAAGAGACCCAGTACTTC
CDR3aa: CASSRDDQETQYF
abundance: NA
v_gene: TRBV12-3/TRBV12-4
j_gene: TRBJ2-5
d_gene: NA

CDR3nt: TGTGCCAGCAGTTCAGAGGGGGGCCATCAGCCCCAGCATTTT
CDR3aa: CASSSEGGHQPQHF
abundance: NA
v_gene: TRBV6-2/TRBV6-3
j_gene: TRBJ1-5
d_gene: NA

CDR3nt: TGTGCCAGCAGTGAAGAGGGAATAGATACGCAGTATTTT
CDR3aa: CASSEEGIDTQYF
abundance: NA
v_gene: TRBV2
j_gene: TRBJ2-3
d_gene: NA